This T cell receptor (beta chain) is from a study of response to subunit inactivated influenza vaccine. V lost 3 bases to trimming and J lost 3 bases; unmatched junction nucleotides: 6. Germline V gives CDR1 MDHEN, CDR2 SYDVKM. The CDR3 totals 15 residues. TCRdb re-derived calls from the RT-PCR reads in MiXCR, one entry per CDR3 protein. The sample lists a few hundred thousand distinct CDR3 sequences; approximately 15% were seen once. The input for sequencing was PBMCs from blood, taken roughly 13 days after vaccination. This TCR came from a man aged 50-59 years who received an inactivated influenza vaccine. The rearrangement uses TRBV28 and TRBJ2-7, with 9 positions matching TRBD1. The chain's CDR3 is CASSFRPTGGYEQYF. Written as DNA, the CDR3 is TGTGCCAGCAGTTTCCGCCCGACAGGGGGCTACGAGCAGTACTTC.